Sequencing of this T cell receptor (beta chain) was carried out in a study of blood T cell repertoires in COVID-19. The table came from immunoSEQ multiplex PCR; TCRdb's copy has only in-frame clones and leaves some out. This table holds approximately 360,000 clones, roughly 90% found once. This sequence was found in a woman aged 25 to 39 with acute COVID-19. Sequenced: PBMCs or T cells enriched from blood (not recorded which).

Written as DNA, the CDR3 is TGTGCCAGCAGCCCAGGGAAGGGACTCAGCTACGAGCAGTACTTC. Protein sequence: CASSPGKGLSYEQYF. The chain combines TRBV9 with TRBJ2-7; maybe TRBD2 (6 bases). V lost 4 bases to trimming and J lost 3 bases, with 17 bases between them. This CDR3 region has 15 residues. The germline V gene has CDR1 SGDLS and CDR2 YYNGEE.